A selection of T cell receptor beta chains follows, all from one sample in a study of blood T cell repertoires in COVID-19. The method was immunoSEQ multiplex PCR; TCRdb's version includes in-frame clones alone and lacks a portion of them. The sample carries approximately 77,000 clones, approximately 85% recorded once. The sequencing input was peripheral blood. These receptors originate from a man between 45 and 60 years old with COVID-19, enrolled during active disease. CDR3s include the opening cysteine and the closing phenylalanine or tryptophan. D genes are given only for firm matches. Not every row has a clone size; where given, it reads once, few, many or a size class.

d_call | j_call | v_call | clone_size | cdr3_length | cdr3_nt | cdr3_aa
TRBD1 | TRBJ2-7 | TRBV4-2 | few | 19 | TGTGCCAGCAGCCAAGATATTTCACTAGGGGACAGGGACACCTACGAGCAGTACTTC | CASSQDISLGDRDTYEQYF
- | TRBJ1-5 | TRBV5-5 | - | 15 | TGTGCCAGCAGCTTGGAGGGGACTGGCAATCAGCCCCAGCATTTT | CASSLEGTGNQPQHF
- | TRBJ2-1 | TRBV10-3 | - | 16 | TGTGCCATCAGTGATCCGGGACAAACAATCTACAATGAGCAGTTCTTC | CAISDPGQTIYNEQFF
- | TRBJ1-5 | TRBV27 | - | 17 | TGTGCCAGCAGTCGGACCACAGGTGGGGTAGGCAATCAGCCCCAGCATTTT | CASSRTTGGVGNQPQHF
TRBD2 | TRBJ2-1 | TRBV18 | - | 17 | TGTGCCAGCTCACCACCCGGACTAGCGGGAGGGTACAATGAGCAGTTCTTC | CASSPPGLAGGYNEQFF
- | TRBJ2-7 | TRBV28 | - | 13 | TGTGCCAGCAGTTTAGGCGGAGTGTACGAGCAGTACTTC | CASSLGGVYEQYF
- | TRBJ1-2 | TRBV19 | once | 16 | TGTGCCAGTAGCCCCCGGTCAGGGGTGACTAACTATGGCTACACCTTC | CASSPRSGVTNYGYTF
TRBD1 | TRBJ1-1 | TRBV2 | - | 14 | TGTGCCAGCACTATGACAGGGCAGAACACTGAAGCTTTCTTT | CASTMTGQNTEAFF
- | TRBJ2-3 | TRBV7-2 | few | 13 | TGTGCCAGCAGCCTTTCGTCCTTAGATACGCAGTATTTT | CASSLSSLDTQYF
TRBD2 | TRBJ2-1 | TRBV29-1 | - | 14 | TGCAGCGTTGATACGACGGGACTAGGCAATGAGCAGTTCTTC | CSVDTTGLGNEQFF
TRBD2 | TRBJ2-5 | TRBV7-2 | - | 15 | TGTGCCAGCAGCTTATCGCTAGCGGCCTCTGGGACCCAGTACTTC | CASSLSLAASGTQYF
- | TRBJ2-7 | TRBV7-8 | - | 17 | TGTGCCAGCAGCCCCATAACTGGTCCAGGGGACTCCTACGAGCAGTACTTC | CASSPITGPGDSYEQYF
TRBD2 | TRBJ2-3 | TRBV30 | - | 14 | TGTGCCTGGAGCCCTAGCGGGGCGTTATATACGCAGTATTTT | CAWSPSGALYTQYF
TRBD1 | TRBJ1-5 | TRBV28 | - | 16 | TGTGCCAGCAGTCTCGGACAGGGACAGAGCAATCAGCCCCAGCATTTT | CASSLGQGQSNQPQHF